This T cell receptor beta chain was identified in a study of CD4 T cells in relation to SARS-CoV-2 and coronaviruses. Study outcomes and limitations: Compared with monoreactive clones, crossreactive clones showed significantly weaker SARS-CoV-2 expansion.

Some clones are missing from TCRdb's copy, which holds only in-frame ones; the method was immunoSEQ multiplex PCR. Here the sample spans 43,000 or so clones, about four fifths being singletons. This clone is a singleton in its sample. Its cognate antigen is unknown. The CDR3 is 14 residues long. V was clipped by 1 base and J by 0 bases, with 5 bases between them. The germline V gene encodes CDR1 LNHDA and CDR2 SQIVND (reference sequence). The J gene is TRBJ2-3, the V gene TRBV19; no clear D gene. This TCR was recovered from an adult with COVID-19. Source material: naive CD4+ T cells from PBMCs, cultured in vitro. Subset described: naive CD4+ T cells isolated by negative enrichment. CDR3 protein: CASSIAQSTDTQYF. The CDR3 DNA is TGTGCCAGTAGTATAGCCCAGAGCACAGATACGCAGTATTTT. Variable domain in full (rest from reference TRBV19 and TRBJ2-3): DGGITQSPKYLFRKEGQNVTLSCEQNLNHDAMYWYRQDPGQGLRLIYYSQIVNDFQKGDIAEGYSVSREKKESFPLTVTSAQKNPTAFYLCASSIAQSTDTQYFGPGTRLTVL.